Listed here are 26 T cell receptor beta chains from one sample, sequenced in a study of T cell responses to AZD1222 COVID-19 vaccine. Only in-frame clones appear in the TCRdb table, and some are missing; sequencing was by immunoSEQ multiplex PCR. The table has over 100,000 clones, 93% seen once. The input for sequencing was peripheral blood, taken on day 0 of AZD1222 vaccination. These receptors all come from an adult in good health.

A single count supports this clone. As DNA, the CDR3 is TGCGCCAGCAGCTTGGAAACAGGGGGCGGACAGCCCCAGCATTTT. This codes for CASSLETGGGQPQHF. The gene calls are TRBV5-1 and TRBJ1-5; 9 bases map to TRBD1. Germline assignment: CDR1 SGHRS and CDR2 YFSETQ. Trimming removed 0 bases from V and 7 bases from J; junction bases left unmatched: 5. The length of the CDR3 is 15 residues.

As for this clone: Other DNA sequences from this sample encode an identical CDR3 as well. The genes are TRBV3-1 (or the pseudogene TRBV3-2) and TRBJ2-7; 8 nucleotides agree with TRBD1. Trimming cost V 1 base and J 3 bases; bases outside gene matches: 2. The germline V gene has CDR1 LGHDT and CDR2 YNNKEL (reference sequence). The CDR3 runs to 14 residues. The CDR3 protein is CASSQGTGGYEQYF. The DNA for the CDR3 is TGTGCCAGCAGCCAAGGTACAGGGGGCTACGAGCAGTACTTC.

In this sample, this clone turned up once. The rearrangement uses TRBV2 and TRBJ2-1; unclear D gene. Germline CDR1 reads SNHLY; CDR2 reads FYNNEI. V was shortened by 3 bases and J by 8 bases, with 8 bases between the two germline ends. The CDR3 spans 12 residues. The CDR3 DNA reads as TGTGCCAGCAGTGAGAGTCGCTATGAGCAGTTCTTC. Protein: CASSESRYEQFF.

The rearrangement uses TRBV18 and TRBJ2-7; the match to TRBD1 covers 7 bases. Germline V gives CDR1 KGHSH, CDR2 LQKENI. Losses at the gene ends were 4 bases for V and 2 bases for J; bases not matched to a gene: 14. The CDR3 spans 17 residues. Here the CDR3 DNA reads TGTGCCAGCTCACAGCGCCGGGTCGGGGACAGAGCCTACGAGCAGTACTTC. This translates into CASSQRRVGDRAYEQYF.

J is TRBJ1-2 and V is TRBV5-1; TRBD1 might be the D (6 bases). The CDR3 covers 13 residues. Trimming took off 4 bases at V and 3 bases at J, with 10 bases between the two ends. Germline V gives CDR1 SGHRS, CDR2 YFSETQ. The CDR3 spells CASSPEGDYGYTF. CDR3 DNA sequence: TGCGCCAGCAGCCCCGAGGGGGACTATGGCTACACCTTC.

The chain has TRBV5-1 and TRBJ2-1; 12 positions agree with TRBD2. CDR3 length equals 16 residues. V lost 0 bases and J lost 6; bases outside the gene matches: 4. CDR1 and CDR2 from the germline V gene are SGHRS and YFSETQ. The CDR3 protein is CASSLAGTSGFNEQFF. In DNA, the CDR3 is TGCGCCAGCAGCTTGGCCGGGACTAGCGGGTTCAATGAGCAGTTCTTC.

CDR3 DNA sequence: TGTGCCAGCAGCTACTACGGACCCGGTGACGCTTTCTTT. Protein product: CASSYYGPGDAFF. The gene calls are TRBV5-8 and TRBJ1-1, with D unresolved. The CDR3 covers 13 residues. V lost 3 bases and J lost 11, with 17 bases in between. The germline gives CDR1 SGHTS, CDR2 YDEGEE.

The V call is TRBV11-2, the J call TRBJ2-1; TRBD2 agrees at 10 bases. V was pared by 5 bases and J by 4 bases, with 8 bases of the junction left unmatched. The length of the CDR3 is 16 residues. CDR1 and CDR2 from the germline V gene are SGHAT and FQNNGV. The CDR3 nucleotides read TGTGCCAGCAGCGCTACCGGGACTAGCGTATACAATGAGCAGTTCTTC. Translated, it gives CASSATGTSVYNEQFF.

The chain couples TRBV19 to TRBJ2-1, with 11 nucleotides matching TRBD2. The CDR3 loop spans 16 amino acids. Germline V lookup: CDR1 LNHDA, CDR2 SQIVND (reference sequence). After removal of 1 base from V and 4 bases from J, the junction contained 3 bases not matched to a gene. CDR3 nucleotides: TGTGCCAGTAGTATAGGGAGACTAGCGGGGTACAATGAGCAGTTCTTC. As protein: CASSIGRLAGYNEQFF. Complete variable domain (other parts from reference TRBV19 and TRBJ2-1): DGGITQSPKYLFRKEGQNVTLSCEQNLNHDAMYWYRQDPGQGLRLIYYSQIVNDFQKGDIAEGYSVSREKKESFPLTVTSAQKNPTAFYLCASSIGRLAGYNEQFFGPGTRLTVL.

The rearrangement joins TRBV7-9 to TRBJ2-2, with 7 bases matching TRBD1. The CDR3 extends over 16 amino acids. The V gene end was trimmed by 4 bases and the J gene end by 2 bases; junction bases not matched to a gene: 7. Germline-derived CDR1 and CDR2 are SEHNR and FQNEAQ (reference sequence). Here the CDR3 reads CASSSVTGANTGELFF. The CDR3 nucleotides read TGTGCCAGCAGCTCTGTTACAGGGGCCAACACCGGGGAGCTGTTTTTT.

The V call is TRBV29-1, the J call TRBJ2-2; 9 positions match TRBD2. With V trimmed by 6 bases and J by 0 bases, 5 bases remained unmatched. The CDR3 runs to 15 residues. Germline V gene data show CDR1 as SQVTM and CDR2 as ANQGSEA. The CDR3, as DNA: TGCAGCGTATATAGCGGGAGCCCGAACACCGGGGAGCTGTTTTTT. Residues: CSVYSGSPNTGELFF.

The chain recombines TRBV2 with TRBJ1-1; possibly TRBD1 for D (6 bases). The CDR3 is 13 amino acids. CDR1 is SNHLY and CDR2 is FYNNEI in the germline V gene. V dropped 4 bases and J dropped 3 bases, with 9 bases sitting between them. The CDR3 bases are TGTGCCAGCAGTGTGGACAGCGACACTGAAGCTTTCTTT. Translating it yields CASSVDSDTEAFF.

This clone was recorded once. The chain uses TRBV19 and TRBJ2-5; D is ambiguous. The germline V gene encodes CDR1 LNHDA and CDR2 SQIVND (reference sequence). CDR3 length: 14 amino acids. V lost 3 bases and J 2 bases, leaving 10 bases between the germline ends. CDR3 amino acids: CASSMNGRQETQYF. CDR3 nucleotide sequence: TGTGCCAGTAGTATGAACGGAAGACAAGAGACCCAGTACTTC.

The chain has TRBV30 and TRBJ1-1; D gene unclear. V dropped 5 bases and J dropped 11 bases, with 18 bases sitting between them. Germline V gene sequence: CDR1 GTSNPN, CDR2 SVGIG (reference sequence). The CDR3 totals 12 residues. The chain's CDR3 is CAWALLVGEAFF. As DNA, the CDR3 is TGTGCCTGGGCACTACTAGTCGGTGAGGCTTTCTTT.

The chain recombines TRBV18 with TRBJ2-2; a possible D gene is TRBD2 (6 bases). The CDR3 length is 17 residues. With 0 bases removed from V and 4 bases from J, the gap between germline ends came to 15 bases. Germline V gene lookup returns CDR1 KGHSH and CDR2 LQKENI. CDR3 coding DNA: TGTGCCAGCTCACCACCGTCTAGGCCGCGGGGCACCGGGGAGCTGTTTTTT. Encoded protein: CASSPPSRPRGTGELFF. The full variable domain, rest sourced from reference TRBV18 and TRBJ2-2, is NAGVMQNPRHLVRRRGQEARLRCSPMKGHSHVYWYRQLPEEGLKFMVYLQKENIIDESGMPKERFSAEFPKEGPSILRIQQVVRGDSAAYFCASSPPSRPRGTGELFFGEGSRLTVL.

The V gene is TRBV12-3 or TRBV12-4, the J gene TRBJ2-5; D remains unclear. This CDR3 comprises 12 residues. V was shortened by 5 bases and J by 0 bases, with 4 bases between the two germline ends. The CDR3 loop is CASSSDQETQYF. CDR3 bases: TGTGCCAGCAGTAGTGACCAAGAGACCCAGTACTTC.

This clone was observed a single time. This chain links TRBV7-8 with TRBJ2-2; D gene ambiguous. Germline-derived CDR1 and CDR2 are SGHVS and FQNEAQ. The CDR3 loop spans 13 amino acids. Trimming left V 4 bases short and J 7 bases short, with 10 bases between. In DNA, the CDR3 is TGTGCCAGCAGCTCCCGAAGCTACGGGGAGCTGTTTTTT. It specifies CASSSRSYGELFF.

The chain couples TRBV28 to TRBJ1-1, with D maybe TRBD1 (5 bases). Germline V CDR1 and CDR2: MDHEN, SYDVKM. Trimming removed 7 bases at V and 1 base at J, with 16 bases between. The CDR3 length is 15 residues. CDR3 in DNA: TGTGCCAGCACTCGCCCTCCAGGGACGAACACTGAAGCTTTCTTT. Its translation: CASTRPPGTNTEAFF.

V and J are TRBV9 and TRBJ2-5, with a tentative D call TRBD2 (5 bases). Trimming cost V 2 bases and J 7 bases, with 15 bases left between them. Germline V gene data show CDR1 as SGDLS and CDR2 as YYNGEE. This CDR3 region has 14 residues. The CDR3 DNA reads TGTGCCAGCAGCGTTTCCGAACGGGCGGGGACCCAGTACTTC. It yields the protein CASSVSERAGTQYF.

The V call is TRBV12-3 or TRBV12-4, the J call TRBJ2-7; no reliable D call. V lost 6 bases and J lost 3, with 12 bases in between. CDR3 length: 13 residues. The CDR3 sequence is CASRSDGSYEQYF. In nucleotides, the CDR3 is TGTGCCAGCAGGTCGGACGGAAGCTACGAGCAGTACTTC.

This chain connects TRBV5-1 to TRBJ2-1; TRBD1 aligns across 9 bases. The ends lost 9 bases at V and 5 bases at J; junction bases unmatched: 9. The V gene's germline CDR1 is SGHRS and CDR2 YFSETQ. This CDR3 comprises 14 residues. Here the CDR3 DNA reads TGCGCCACCAATGATGGGACAGGGCACAATGAGCAGTTCTTC. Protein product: CATNDGTGHNEQFF. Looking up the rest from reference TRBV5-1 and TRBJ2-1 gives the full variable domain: KAGVTQTPRYLIKTRGQQVTLSCSPISGHRSVSWYQQTPGQGLQFLFEYFSETQRNKGNFPGRFSGRQFSNSRSEMNVSTLELGDSALYLCATNDGTGHNEQFFGPGTRLTVL.

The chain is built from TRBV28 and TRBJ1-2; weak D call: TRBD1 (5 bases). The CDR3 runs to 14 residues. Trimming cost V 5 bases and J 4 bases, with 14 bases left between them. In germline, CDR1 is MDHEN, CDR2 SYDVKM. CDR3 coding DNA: TGTGCCAGCAGTCCCGGTGGGGGTACCTATGGCTACACCTTC. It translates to CASSPGGGTYGYTF.

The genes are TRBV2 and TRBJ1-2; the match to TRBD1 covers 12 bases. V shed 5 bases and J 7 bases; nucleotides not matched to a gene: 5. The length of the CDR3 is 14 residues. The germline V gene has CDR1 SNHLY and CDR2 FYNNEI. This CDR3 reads CASSTGQGAAGYTF. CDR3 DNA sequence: TGTGCCAGCAGTACGGGACAGGGGGCTGCTGGCTACACCTTC.

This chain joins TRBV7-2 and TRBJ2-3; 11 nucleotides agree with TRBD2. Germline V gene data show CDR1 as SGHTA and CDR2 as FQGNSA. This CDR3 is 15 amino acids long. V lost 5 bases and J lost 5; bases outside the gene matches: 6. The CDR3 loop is CASSPVAGGLDTQYF. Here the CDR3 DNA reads TGTGCCAGCAGCCCGGTAGCGGGAGGGCTAGATACGCAGTATTTT.

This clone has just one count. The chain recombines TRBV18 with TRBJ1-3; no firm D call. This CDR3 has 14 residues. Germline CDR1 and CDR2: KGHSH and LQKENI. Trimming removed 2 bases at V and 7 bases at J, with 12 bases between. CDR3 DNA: TGTGCCAGCTCACCATCGGGGTCCGGGAACACCATATATTTT. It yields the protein CASSPSGSGNTIYF.

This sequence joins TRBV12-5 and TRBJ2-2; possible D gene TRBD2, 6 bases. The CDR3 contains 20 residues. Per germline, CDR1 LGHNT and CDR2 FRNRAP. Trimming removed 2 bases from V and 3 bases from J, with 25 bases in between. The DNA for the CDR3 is TGTGCTAGTGGTTTGCTGGTACCTTCAAATACCGGGAGTTACACCGGGGAGCTGTTTTTT. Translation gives CASGLLVPSNTGSYTGELFF.